The 31 T cell receptor beta chains presented below share a single source sample, sequenced in a study of blood T cells in healthy people across ages. Through a sample-barcoded 5' primer and a J-beta primer mix, a second PCR was run for 7 to 11 cycles. TCRdb itself ran the 5' RACE reads through MiXCR, one entry per CDR3 protein. Among around 970,000 distinct CDR3 sequences listed, roughly 47% were seen once. Sequenced: blood. All receptors come from an older woman in good health.

CDR3: CASSSRQGPDTQYF. In DNA, the CDR3 is TGCGCCAGCAGCTCCCGACAGGGGCCAGATACGCAGTATTTT. The V and J genes are TRBV5-1 and TRBJ2-3, with 8 bases fitting TRBD1. Per the germline V gene, CDR1 is SGHRS and CDR2 is YFSETQ. V was clipped by 3 bases and J by 4 bases; unmatched bases: 4. The CDR3 consists of 14 residues.

The chain joins TRBV25-1 to TRBJ1-2; D gene uncertain. The CDR3 runs 11 residues. The V gene lost 7 bases and the J gene lost 7 bases, with 10 bases spanning the gap. Germline CDR1 MGHDK, CDR2 SYGVNS. CDR3 protein: CASKAGLGYTF. CDR3 coding DNA: TGTGCCAGCAAGGCCGGACTTGGCTACACCTTC.

Only one count was recorded for this clonotype. The V and J genes are TRBV6-2 or TRBV6-3 and TRBJ2-5; D may be TRBD1 (5 bases). Per the germline V gene, CDR1 is MNHEY and CDR2 is SVGEGT. V was trimmed by 6 bases and J by 1 base, leaving 15 bases between them. The CDR3 runs 15 residues. CDR3 DNA: TGTGCCAGCAGCCCACCGACAGCACTCCAAGAGACCCAGTACTTC. Translated, it gives CASSPPTALQETQYF.

The chain carries TRBV6-5 and TRBJ2-1, with 13 nucleotides matching TRBD2. This CDR3 contains 16 residues. V shed 4 bases and J 7 bases; nucleotides not matched to a gene: 7. Germline loops: CDR1 MNHEY, CDR2 SVGAGI. The CDR3 DNA reads TGTGCCAGCAGTTGGCAGGGACTAGCGGGGCGGAATGAGCAGTTCTTC. It encodes CASSWQGLAGRNEQFF.

This chain joins TRBV28 and TRBJ2-3; 7 bases are a match to TRBD1. The CDR3 has 15 amino acids. Germline CDR1 and CDR2: MDHEN and SYDVKM. Trimming removed 3 bases from V and 6 bases from J; junction bases left unmatched: 9. The CDR3 nucleotides are TGTGCCAGCAGTTTGGGTGATAGGGGGCATGATACGCAGTATTTT. Translating it yields CASSLGDRGHDTQYF.

The genes are TRBV12-3 or TRBV12-4 and TRBJ1-1; perhaps TRBD1 as D (5 bases). This CDR3 spans 13 amino acids. Trimming pared 6 bases from V and 6 bases from J, leaving 14 bases between. The CDR3 spells CASSRDRFAEAFF. In DNA form, the CDR3 reads TGTGCCAGCAGCCGTGACAGATTTGCTGAAGCTTTCTTT.

The rearrangement links TRBV28 to TRBJ2-4; a possible D gene is TRBD2 (7 bases). The V end lost 7 bases, the J end lost 8 bases, and 18 bases lay between the germline ends. Germline values: CDR1 MDHEN, CDR2 SYDVKM. CDR3 length equals 14 residues. The CDR3 nucleotides read TGTGCCAGCACGGACGCGGGAGAGGGGGACATTCAGTACTTC. Amino acid sequence: CASTDAGEGDIQYF.

This clonotype was counted between two and nine times. The V and J genes are TRBV6-5 and TRBJ2-1; 7 bases agree with TRBD2. The germline V gene encodes CDR1 MNHEY and CDR2 SVGAGI. The CDR3 covers 16 residues. The J segment lost 5 bases and the V segment lost 8 bases, leaving 15 bases of the junction unmatched. The DNA of the CDR3 is TGTGCCAGCTCCCAAAACCCGGGGGAGGGTAACAATGAGCAGTTCTTC. Protein sequence: CASSQNPGEGNNEQFF.

In regard to this clonotype: One base away lies a much larger clone, so this may be a sequencing read error. V gene TRBV12-3 or TRBV12-4 combines with J gene TRBJ1-2; D may be TRBD1 (6 bases). V gave up 5 bases and J gave up 5 bases, with 21 bases separating them. The CDR3 totals 16 residues. The CDR3 is CASSAGVKDRTYGYTF. As DNA, the CDR3 is TGTGCCAGCAGTGCGGGCGTGAAGGACAGAACTTATGGCTACACCTTC.

This chain uses TRBV27 with TRBJ2-2, with D perhaps matching TRBD2 (7 bases). V was clipped by 4 bases and J by 3 bases, with 12 bases between them. The germline CDR1 and CDR2 sequences are MNHEY and SMNVEV (reference sequence). CDR3 length: 15 amino acids. In DNA, the CDR3 is TGTGCCAGCAGTTGGGGGGGCGGCGACACCGGGGAGCTGTTTTTT. This translates into CASSWGGGDTGELFF.

The rearrangement joins TRBV6-1 to TRBJ1-6; tentative D call: TRBD1 (5 bases). This CDR3 is built from 13 residues. Germline lookup yields CDR1 MNHNS and CDR2 SASEGT. Trimming took 6 bases from V and 9 from J, leaving 12 bases between them. The CDR3 nucleotides read TGTGCCAGCAGCGTGGGGCTGGTTTCACCCCTCCACTTT. It yields the protein CASSVGLVSPLHF.

This clonotype was recorded a few times. V and J are TRBV20-1 and TRBJ2-7, with D perhaps matching TRBD1 or TRBD2 (5 bases each). This CDR3 comprises 13 residues. Looked up from germline, CDR1 is DFQATT and CDR2 is SNEGSKA (reference sequence). The ends were cut back, 3 bases at V and 4 bases at J, with 13 bases in the middle. CDR3 amino acids: CSARGTAQYEQYF. For the CDR3, the DNA is TGCAGTGCTAGGGGGACCGCTCAATACGAGCAGTACTTC.

V is TRBV11-1 and J is TRBJ2-7; 8 bases agree with TRBD2. Losses at the gene ends were 5 bases for V and 5 bases for J; bases not matched to a gene: 14. Germline assignment: CDR1 SGHAT and CDR2 FQDESV (reference sequence). The CDR3 totals 16 residues. CDR3 sequence (DNA): TGTGCCAGCAGCCCAGGGTGGGTACTAGCGGAAAACGAGCAGTACTTC. Protein product: CASSPGWVLAENEQYF.

The V call is TRBV11-2, the J call TRBJ2-5; 7 bases line up with TRBD2. CDR3 length: 13 residues. The trim removed 5 bases at V and 11 bases at J, leaving 11 bases unmatched. Germline CDR1 and CDR2: SGHAT and FQNNGV. The CDR3, as DNA: TGTGCCAGCAGCGCGACTAGCTTCGATGAGCAGTACTTC. Translating gives CASSATSFDEQYF.

The V gene is TRBV20-1, the J gene TRBJ2-5; 9 bases line up with TRBD1. Losses at the gene ends were 2 bases for V and 5 bases for J; bases not matched to a gene: 6. Germline V CDR1 and CDR2: DFQATT, SNEGSKA (reference sequence). The CDR3 is made up of 14 amino acids. The CDR3 nucleotides are TGCAGTGCTAGATCCACAGGGGGCAAGGAGACCCAGTACTTC. It codes for CSARSTGGKETQYF.

This clonotype has more than one count but fewer than ten. One end of the junction does not line up with germline, which may come from a read error. V gene TRBV13 combines with J gene TRBJ1-1; 7 nucleotides align to TRBD1. This CDR3 region has 14 residues. The germline gives CDR1 PRHDT, CDR2 FYEKMQ (reference sequence). CDR3 bases: TGTGCCAGCAGTTTAGCAGGGGGGAGCACTGAAGCTTTCTTT. Translation: CASSLAGGSTEAFF.

The rearrangement uses TRBV7-2 and TRBJ2-3; D gene ambiguous. The CDR3 loop spans 15 amino acids. Germline values: CDR1 SGHTA, CDR2 FQGNSA. The V gene lost 5 bases and the J gene lost 3 bases, with 15 bases spanning the gap. The CDR3 bases are TGTGCCAGCAGCCCCGGAAGCGTGGGAACAGATACGCAGTATTTT. Amino acids: CASSPGSVGTDTQYF.

The chain carries TRBV20-1 and TRBJ2-3, with TRBD2 identical over 7 bases. CDR1 is DFQATT and CDR2 is SNEGSKA in the germline V gene (reference sequence). Germline trimming cut 0 bases from V and 1 base from J; bases unmatched to any gene: 10. The CDR3 is 17 amino acids. The CDR3 DNA reads as TGCAGTGCTAGAGAGGCGCGGGAGTGGTGGGGCACAGATACGCAGTATTTT. It specifies CSAREAREWWGTDTQYF.

This clonotype appeared a few times. CDR3 region: CASSQDFDRGNTGELFF. CDR3 bases: TGCGCCAGCAGCCAAGACTTCGACAGGGGGAACACCGGGGAGCTGTTTTTT. This chain joins TRBV4-3 and TRBJ2-2; 8 bases line up with TRBD1. CDR1 LGHNA and CDR2 YSLEER come from the germline V gene. V was pared by 0 bases and J by 1 base, with 4 bases of the junction left unmatched. This CDR3 has 17 amino acids.

The V gene is TRBV20-1, the J gene TRBJ2-1; 11 positions match TRBD2. After removal of 6 bases from V and 2 bases from J, the junction contained 6 bases not matched to a gene. CDR1 and CDR2 (germline): DFQATT, SNEGSKA (reference sequence). CDR3 length equals 15 residues. The CDR3 reads CSAVRSGRAYNEQFF. CDR3 DNA: TGCAGTGCCGTCCGTAGCGGGAGGGCCTACAATGAGCAGTTCTTC.

This rearrangement joins TRBV6-5 to TRBJ2-3; D remains unclear. Trimming cost V 10 bases and J 1 base, with 24 bases left between them. Germline V CDR1 and CDR2: MNHEY, SVGAGI. The CDR3 has 17 amino acids. The CDR3 here is CATQRGSRASGTDTQYF. The CDR3 nucleotides are TGTGCCACCCAGAGAGGCAGTAGGGCCTCCGGCACAGATACGCAGTATTTT.

The V and J genes are TRBV5-5 and TRBJ1-5; D is unclear. Germline V gene lookup returns CDR1 SGHKS and CDR2 YYEKEE (reference sequence). The CDR3 spans 16 residues. The ends were cut back, 2 bases at V and 4 bases at J, with 16 bases in the middle. As DNA, the CDR3 is TGTGCCAGCAGCTTAGCCTGGACCAGTCCTAATCAGCCCCAGCATTTT. It encodes CASSLAWTSPNQPQHF.

The rearrangement joins TRBV2 to TRBJ2-5; 9 bases are a match to TRBD2. Germline CDR1 reads SNHLY; CDR2 reads FYNNEI. The CDR3 consists of 16 residues. Unmatched junction bases numbered 18, after V lost 5 bases and J lost 11 bases. The CDR3: CASSQGVVAGESEQYF. The CDR3 bases are TGTGCCAGCAGTCAGGGGGTGGTAGCGGGAGAATCCGAACAGTACTTC.

Comments on this clonotype: One end of the junction varies from germline; a read error may be responsible. The V call is TRBV11-2, the J call TRBJ2-3; possibly TRBD1 for D (6 bases). The CDR3 is 14 residues long. CDR1 is SGHAT, CDR2 FQNNGV, per germline. Written as DNA, the CDR3 is TGTGCCAGCACCGCTAAGTGGGAGACAGGTACGCAGTATTTT. This translates into CASTAKWETGTQYF. Using reference TRBV11-2 and TRBJ2-3 for the parts outside the CDR3, the full variable domain is EAGVAQSPRYKIIEKRQSVAFWCNPISGHATLYWYQQILGQGPKLLIQFQNNGVVDDSQLPKDRFSAERLKGVDSTLKIQPAKLEDSAVYLCASTAKWETGTQYFGPGTRLTVL.

A word on this clonotype: A much larger clone is a single base away; this may be a read error. V gene TRBV7-9 combines with J gene TRBJ1-2; D unclear. CDR3 length: 13 residues. From germline, CDR1 is SEHNR and CDR2 FQNEAQ (reference sequence). The CDR3 loop reads CAGSVQPRNGYTF. The CDR3 DNA reads TGTGCCGGCAGCGTCCAACCTAGGAATGGCTACACCTTC.

This clonotype was detected a few times. The chain combines TRBV7-2 with TRBJ2-3; perhaps TRBD2 as D (5 bases). V lost 5 bases, J lost 1 base, and 13 bases lay in between. Germline values: CDR1 SGHTA, CDR2 FQGNSA. CDR3 length equals 15 residues. The CDR3 coding sequence is TGTGCCAGCAGCCGCCGGATCGGGGGCACAGATACGCAGTATTTT. The encoded protein is CASSRRIGGTDTQYF.

Only one count was recorded for this clonotype. The chain combines TRBV4-1 with TRBJ1-6; TRBD1 is a possible D gene (5 bases). CDR3 size: 16 residues. CDR1 is MGHRA and CDR2 is YSYEKL in the germline V gene. Trimming cost V 4 bases and J 7 bases, with 17 bases left between them. CDR3 DNA: TGCGCCAGCAGCCCCAAGGTAGGGGCGGAAAATTCACCCCTCCACTTT. Translation: CASSPKVGAENSPLHF.

This clonotype was picked up a small number of times. The chain employs TRBV2 and TRBJ2-6; D not certain. Trimming took off 6 bases at V and 0 bases at J, with 9 bases between the two ends. This CDR3 has 15 amino acids. Germline lookup yields CDR1 SNHLY and CDR2 FYNNEI. CDR3 in amino acids: CASRSPVSGANVLTF. The CDR3 DNA reads TGTGCCAGCAGAAGTCCGGTCTCTGGGGCCAACGTCCTGACTTTC. Together with reference TRBV2 and TRBJ2-6, the CDR3 gives the full variable domain: EPEVTQTPSHQVTQMGQEVILRCVPISNHLYFYWYRQILGQKVEFLVSFYNNEISEKSEIFDDQFSVERPDGSNFTLKIRSTKLEDSAMYFCASRSPVSGANVLTFGAGSRLTVL.

The genes are TRBV28 and TRBJ1-4, with 10 bases lining up with TRBD1. Germline CDR1 is MDHEN and CDR2 is SYDVKM. The junction had 6 bases not matched to a gene; V was cut back by 6 bases and J by 8 bases. The CDR3 length is 14 residues. Here the CDR3 reads CASRGQGVGEKLFF. Written as DNA, the CDR3 is TGTGCCAGCAGAGGACAGGGGGTTGGAGAAAAACTGTTTTTT.

The rearrangement uses TRBV18 and TRBJ2-1; D assignment may be TRBD1 or TRBD2 (5 bases each). Germline loops: CDR1 KGHSH, CDR2 LQKENI. CDR3 size: 17 residues. Trimming removed 1 base from V and 3 bases from J, with 16 bases in between. This chain's CDR3 is CASSPRVPGTLYNEQFF. DNA of the CDR3: TGTGCCAGCTCACCACGAGTCCCCGGGACCCTCTACAATGAGCAGTTCTTC.

As to this clonotype: A much larger clone sits a single nucleotide away, making a read error possible. The chain links TRBV5-1 to TRBJ1-1, with D possibly matching TRBD1 (6 bases). There are 15 residues in the CDR3. Germline lookup yields CDR1 SGHRS and CDR2 YFSETQ. The CDR3 nucleotides are TGCGCCCGCAGCTTGATTGGACAGTCCTACACTGAAGCTTTCTTT. This sequence encodes CARSLIGQSYTEAFF.